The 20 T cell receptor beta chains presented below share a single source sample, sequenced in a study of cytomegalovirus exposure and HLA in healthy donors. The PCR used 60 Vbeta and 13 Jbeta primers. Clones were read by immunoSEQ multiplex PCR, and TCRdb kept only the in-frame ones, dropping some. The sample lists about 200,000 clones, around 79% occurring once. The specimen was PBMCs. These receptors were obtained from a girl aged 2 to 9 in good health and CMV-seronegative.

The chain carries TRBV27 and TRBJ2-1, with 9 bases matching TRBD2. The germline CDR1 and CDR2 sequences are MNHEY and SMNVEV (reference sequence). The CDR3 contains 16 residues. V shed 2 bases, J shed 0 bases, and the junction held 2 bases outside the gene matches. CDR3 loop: CASSLLAGTSYNEQFF. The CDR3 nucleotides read TGTGCCAGCAGTTTACTAGCGGGGACCTCCTACAATGAGCAGTTCTTC.

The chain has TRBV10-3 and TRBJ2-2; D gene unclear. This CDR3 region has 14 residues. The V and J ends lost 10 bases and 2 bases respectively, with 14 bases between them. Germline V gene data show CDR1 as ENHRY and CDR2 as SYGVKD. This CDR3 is CATIGSVNTGELFF. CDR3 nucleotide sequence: TGTGCCACCATCGGGTCCGTAAACACCGGGGAGCTGTTTTTT.

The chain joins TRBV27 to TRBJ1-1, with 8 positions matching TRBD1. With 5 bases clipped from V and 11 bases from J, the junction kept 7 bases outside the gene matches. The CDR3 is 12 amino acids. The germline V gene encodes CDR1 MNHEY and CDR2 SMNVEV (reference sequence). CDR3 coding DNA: TGTGCCAGCAGTGCGGACAGGGTTTTGGCTTTCTTT. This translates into CASSADRVLAFF.

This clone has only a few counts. The CDR3 DNA sequence: TGTGCTAGTGGCAAGGCAGGTCCCTATAGCAATCAGCCCCAGCATTTT. Protein sequence: CASGKAGPYSNQPQHF. V and J are TRBV12-5 and TRBJ1-5; D not certain. The CDR3 contains 16 residues. Germline V gene lookup returns CDR1 LGHNT and CDR2 FRNRAP. V lost 6 bases, J lost 0 bases, and 15 bases lay in between.

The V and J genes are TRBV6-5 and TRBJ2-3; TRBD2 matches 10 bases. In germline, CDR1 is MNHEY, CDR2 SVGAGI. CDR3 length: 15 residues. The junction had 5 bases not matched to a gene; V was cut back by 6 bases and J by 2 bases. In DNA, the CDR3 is TGTGCCAGCAGAGCTAGCGGGGGAACCACAGATACGCAGTATTTT. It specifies CASRASGGTTDTQYF.

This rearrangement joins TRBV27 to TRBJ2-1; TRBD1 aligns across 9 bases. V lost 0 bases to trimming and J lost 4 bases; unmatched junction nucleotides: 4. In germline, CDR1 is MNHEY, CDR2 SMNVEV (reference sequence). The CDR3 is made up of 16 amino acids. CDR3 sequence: CASSLSTGGAYNEQFF. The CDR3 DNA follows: TGTGCCAGCAGTTTATCAACAGGGGGCGCGTACAATGAGCAGTTCTTC.

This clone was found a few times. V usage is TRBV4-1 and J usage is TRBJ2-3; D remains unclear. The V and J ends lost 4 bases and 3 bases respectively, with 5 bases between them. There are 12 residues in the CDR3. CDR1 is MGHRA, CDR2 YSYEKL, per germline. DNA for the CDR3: TGCGCCAGCAGCCTTCCGACAGATACGCAGTATTTT. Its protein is CASSLPTDTQYF.

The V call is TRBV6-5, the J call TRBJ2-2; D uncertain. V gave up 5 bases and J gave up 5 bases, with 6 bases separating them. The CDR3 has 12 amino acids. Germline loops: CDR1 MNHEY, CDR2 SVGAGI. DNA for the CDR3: TGTGCCAGCAGTAGCGAGACCGGGGAGCTGTTTTTT. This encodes CASSSETGELFF.

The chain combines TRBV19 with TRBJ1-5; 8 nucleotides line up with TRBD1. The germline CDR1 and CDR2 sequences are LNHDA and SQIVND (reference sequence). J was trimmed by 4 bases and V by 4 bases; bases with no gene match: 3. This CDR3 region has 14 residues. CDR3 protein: CASSTGQVNQPQHF. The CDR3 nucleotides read TGTGCCAGTAGTACGGGACAGGTGAATCAGCCCCAGCATTTT.

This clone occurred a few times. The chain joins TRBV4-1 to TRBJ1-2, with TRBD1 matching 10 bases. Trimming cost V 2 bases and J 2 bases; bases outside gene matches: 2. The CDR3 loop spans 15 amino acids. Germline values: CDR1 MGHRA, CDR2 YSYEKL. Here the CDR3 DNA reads TGCGCCAGCAGCCAAACGGGACAGGGGAACTATGGCTACACCTTC. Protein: CASSQTGQGNYGYTF.

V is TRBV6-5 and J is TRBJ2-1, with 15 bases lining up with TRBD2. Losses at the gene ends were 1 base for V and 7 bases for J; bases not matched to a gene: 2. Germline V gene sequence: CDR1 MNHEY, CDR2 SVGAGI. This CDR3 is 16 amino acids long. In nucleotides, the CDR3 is TGTGCCAGCAGTTACTGGACTAGCGGGAGGGCGAATGAGCAGTTCTTC. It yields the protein CASSYWTSGRANEQFF.

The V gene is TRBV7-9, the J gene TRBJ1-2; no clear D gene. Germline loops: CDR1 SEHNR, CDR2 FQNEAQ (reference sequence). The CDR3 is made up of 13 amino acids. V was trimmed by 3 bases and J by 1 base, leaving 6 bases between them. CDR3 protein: CASSLENNYGYTF. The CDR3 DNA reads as TGTGCCAGCAGCTTGGAGAATAACTATGGCTACACCTTC.

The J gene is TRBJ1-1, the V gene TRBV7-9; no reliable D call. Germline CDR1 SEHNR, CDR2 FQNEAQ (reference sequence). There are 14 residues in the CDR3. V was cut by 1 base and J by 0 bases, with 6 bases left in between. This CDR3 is CASSLVPVNTEAFF. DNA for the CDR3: TGTGCCAGCAGCTTAGTTCCAGTGAACACTGAAGCTTTCTTT.

The CDR3 protein is CASIRGGSDQPQHF. CDR3 coding DNA: TGTGCCAGTATCCGGGGGGGTTCCGATCAGCCCCAGCATTTT. V gene TRBV19 combines with J gene TRBJ1-5, with D possibly TRBD1 on 5 matching bases. Between the trimmed V and J ends, which lost 7 bases and 5 bases, there was a span of 15 bases. Germline V gene data show CDR1 as LNHDA and CDR2 as SQIVND (reference sequence). CDR3 length: 14 amino acids.

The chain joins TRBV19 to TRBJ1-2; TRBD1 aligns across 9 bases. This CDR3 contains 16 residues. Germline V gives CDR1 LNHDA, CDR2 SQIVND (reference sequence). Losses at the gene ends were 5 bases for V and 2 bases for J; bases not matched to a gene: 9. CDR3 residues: CASSVLGTGRNYGYTF. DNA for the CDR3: TGTGCCAGTAGTGTCCTAGGGACAGGGAGAAACTATGGCTACACCTTC.

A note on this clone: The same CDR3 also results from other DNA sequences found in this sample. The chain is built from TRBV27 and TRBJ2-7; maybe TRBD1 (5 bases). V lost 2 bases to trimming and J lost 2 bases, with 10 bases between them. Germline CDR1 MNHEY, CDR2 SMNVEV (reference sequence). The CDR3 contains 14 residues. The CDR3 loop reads CASSLSQGTYEQYF. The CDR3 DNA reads TGTGCCAGCAGTTTAAGCCAGGGAACCTACGAGCAGTACTTC.

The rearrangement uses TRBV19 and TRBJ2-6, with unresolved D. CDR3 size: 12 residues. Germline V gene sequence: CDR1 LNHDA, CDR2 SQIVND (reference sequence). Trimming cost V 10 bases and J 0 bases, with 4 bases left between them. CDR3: CATLSGANVLTF. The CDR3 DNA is TGTGCCACTCTCTCTGGGGCCAACGTCCTGACTTTC.

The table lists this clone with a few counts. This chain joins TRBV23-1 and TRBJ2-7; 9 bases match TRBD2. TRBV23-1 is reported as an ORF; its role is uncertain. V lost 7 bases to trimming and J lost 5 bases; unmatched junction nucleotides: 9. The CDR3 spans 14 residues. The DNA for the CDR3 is TGCGCCAGCACGGCAGGGACTAGCTCTCACGAGCAGTACTTC. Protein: CASTAGTSSHEQYF.

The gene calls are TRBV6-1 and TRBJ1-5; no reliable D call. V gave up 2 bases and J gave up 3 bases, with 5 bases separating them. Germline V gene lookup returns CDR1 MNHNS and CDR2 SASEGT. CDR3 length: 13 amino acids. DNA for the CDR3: TGTGCCAGCAGTGAATCCTTCAATCAGCCCCAGCATTTT. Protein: CASSESFNQPQHF.

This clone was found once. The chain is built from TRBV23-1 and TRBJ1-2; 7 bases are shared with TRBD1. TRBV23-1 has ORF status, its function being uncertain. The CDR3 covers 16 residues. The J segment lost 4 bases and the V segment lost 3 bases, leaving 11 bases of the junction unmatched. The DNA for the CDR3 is TGCGCCAGCAGTCACAAACCAGACAGGGTGGGCTATGGCTACACCTTC. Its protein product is CASSHKPDRVGYGYTF.